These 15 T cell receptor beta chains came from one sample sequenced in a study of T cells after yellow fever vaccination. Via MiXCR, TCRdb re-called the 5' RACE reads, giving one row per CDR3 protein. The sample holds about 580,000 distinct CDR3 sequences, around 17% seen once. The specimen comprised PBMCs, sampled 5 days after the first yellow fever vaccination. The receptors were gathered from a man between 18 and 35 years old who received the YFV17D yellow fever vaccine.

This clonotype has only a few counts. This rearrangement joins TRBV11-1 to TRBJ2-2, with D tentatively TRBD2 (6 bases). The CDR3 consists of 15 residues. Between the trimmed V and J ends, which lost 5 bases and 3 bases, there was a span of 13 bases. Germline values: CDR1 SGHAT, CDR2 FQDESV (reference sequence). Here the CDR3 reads CASSLMGGYTGELFF. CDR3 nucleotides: TGTGCCAGCAGCCTAATGGGGGGATACACCGGGGAGCTGTTTTTT.

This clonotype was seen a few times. The CDR3 reads CASSLGGPGADTGELFF. The CDR3 nucleotides are TGCGCCAGCAGCTTGGGGGGCCCAGGGGCGGACACCGGGGAGCTGTTTTTT. V usage is TRBV5-1 and J usage is TRBJ2-2; D perhaps matches TRBD1 (6 bases). Trimming shortened V by 0 bases and J by 3 bases, and 15 bases separated the two germline ends. Germline V gene lookup returns CDR1 SGHRS and CDR2 YFSETQ. This CDR3 is 17 amino acids long.

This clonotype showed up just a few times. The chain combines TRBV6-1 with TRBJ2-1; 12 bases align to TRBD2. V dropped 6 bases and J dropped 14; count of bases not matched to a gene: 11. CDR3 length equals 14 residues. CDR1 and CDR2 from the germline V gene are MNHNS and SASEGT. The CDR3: CASSPTSGGPVEFF. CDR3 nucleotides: TGTGCCAGCAGCCCGACTAGCGGGGGACCTGTTGAGTTCTTC.

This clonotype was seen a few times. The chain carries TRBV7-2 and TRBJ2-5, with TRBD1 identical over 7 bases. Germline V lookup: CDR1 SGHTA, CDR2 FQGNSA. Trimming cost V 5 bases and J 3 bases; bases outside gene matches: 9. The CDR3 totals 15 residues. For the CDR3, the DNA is TGTGCCAGCAGCCAACCCCCCGGGACAGAAGAGACCCAGTACTTC. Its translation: CASSQPPGTEETQYF.

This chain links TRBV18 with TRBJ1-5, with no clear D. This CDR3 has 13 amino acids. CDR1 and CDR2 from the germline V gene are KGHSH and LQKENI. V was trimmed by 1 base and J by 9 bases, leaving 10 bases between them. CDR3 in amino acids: CASSPRAIGPQHF. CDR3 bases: TGTGCCAGCTCACCACGGGCTATTGGGCCCCAGCATTTT.

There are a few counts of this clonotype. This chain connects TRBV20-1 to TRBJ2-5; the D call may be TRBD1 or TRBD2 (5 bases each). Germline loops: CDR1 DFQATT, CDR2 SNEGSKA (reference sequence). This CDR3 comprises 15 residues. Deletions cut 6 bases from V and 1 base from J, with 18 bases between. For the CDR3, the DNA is TGCAGTGCCACTAGACCGGGGACCCCCCAAGAGACCCAGTACTTC. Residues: CSATRPGTPQETQYF.

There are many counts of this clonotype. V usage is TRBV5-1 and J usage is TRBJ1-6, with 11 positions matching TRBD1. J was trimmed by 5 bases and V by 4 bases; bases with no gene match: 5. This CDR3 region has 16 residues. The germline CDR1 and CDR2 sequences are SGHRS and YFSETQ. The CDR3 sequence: CASSARTGGDNSPLHF. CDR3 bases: TGCGCCAGCAGCGCTCGGACAGGGGGCGATAATTCACCCCTCCACTTT.

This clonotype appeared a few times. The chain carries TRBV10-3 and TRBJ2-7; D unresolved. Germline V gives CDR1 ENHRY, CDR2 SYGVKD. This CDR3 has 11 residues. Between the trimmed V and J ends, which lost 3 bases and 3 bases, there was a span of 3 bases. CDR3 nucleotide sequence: TGTGCCATCAGTGACAGCTACGAGCAGTACGTC. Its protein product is CAISDSYEQYV.

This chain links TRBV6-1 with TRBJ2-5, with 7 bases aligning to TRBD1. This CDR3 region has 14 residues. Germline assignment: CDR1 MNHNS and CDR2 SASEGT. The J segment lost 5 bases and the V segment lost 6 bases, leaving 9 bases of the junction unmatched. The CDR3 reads CASRAGTAWETQYF. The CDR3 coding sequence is TGTGCCAGCAGAGCCGGGACAGCTTGGGAGACCCAGTACTTC.

CDR3 in DNA: TGCAGCGTTGAAGAGGTAACAGGGACTAACTATGGCTACACCTTC. Translating it yields CSVEEVTGTNYGYTF. The chain joins TRBV29-1 to TRBJ1-2; tentatively, D is TRBD1 (6 bases). V gave up 0 bases and J gave up 0 bases, with 11 bases separating them. This CDR3 has 15 amino acids. Looked up from germline, CDR1 is SQVTM and CDR2 is ANQGSEA.

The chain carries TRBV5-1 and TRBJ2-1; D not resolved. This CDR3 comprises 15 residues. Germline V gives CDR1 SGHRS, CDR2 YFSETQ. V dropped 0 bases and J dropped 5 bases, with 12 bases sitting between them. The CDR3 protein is CASSLAVLSHNEQFF. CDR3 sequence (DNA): TGCGCCAGCAGCTTGGCCGTTCTCAGTCACAATGAGCAGTTCTTC. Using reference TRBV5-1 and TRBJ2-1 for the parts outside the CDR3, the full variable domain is KAGVTQTPRYLIKTRGQQVTLSCSPISGHRSVSWYQQTPGQGLQFLFEYFSETQRNKGNFPGRFSGRQFSNSRSEMNVSTLELGDSALYLCASSLAVLSHNEQFFGPGTRLTVL.

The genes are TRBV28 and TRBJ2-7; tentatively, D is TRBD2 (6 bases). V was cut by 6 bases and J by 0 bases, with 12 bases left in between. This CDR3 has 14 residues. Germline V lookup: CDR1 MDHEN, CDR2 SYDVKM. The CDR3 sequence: CASRAFGSSYEQYV. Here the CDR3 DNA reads TGTGCCAGCAGGGCTTTCGGGAGCTCCTACGAGCAGTACGTC.

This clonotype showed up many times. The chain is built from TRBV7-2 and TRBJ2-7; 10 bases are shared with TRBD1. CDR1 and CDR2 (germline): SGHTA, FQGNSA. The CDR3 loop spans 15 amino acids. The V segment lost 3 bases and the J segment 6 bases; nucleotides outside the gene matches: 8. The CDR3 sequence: CASSFAVTGGREQYF. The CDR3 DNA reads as TGTGCCAGCAGCTTTGCCGTGACAGGGGGCCGCGAGCAGTACTTC.

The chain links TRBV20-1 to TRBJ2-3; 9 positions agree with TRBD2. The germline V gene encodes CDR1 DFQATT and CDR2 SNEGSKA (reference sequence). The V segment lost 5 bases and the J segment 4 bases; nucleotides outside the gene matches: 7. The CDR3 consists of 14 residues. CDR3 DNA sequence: TGCAGTGCTCCAAGCTTAGCGGGGGCAGATACGCAGTATTTT. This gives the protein CSAPSLAGADTQYF.

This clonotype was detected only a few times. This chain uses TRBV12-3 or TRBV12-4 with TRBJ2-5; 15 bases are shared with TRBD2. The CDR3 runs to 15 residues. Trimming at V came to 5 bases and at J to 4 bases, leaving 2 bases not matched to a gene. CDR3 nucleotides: TGTGCCAGCAGTAGGACTAGCGGGGGGGGAGAGACCCAGTACTTC. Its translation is CASSRTSGGGETQYF.